The rows below give T cell receptor beta chains drawn from one sample of a study of blood T cell repertoires in COVID-19. Clones were read by immunoSEQ multiplex PCR, and TCRdb kept only the in-frame ones, dropping some. The repertoire consists of roughly 87,000 clones, with roughly 82% occurring once and the leading ten covering roughly 8%. The sequenced sample was peripheral blood. The receptors stem from a man aged 45-60 years with active COVID-19. The CDR3 runs from the conserved cysteine through the conserved F or W. The D gene is left open where the match is weak. Part of the rows lack a size; the others show once, few, many or a class for expanded clones.

DNA: TGTGCCAGCACCCCGGGAGGGACGGGCAATCAGCCCCAGCATTTT
CDR3: CASTPGGTGNQPQHF
D: .
V: TRBV7-9
size: .
J: TRBJ1-5

DNA: TGTGCCACCAGTGCTAGACAGGGTACCTATGGCTACACCTTC
CDR3: CATSARQGTYGYTF
D: TRBD1
V: TRBV24-1
size: .
J: TRBJ1-2

DNA: TGTGCCGGGGGACAGAAGTACACAGATACGCAGTATTTT
CDR3: CAGGQKYTDTQYF
D: TRBD1
V: TRBV30
size: .
J: TRBJ2-3

DNA: TGTGCCAGTAGCTTCCGGGACAGCTTAAATCAGCCCCAGCATTTT
CDR3: CASSFRDSLNQPQHF
D: TRBD1
V: TRBV19
size: .
J: TRBJ1-5

DNA: TGTGCCAGCAGCGACAGGGGGGGGCTAGAGACCCAGTACTTC
CDR3: CASSDRGGLETQYF
D: TRBD1
V: TRBV5-4
size: .
J: TRBJ2-5

DNA: TGTGCCAGCAGTTTATCGGGGGGAAGTTGGTTTGAAGCTTTCTTT
CDR3: CASSLSGGSWFEAFF
D: .
V: TRBV27
size: .
J: TRBJ1-1

DNA: TGTGCCTGGAGTGCGTGGTCGGGCGGAGGAACGCTAGCCAAAAACATTCAGTACTTC
CDR3: CAWSAWSGGGTLAKNIQYF
D: .
V: TRBV30
size: .
J: TRBJ2-4

DNA: TGTGCCATGAGCCCGGGCTCCTATAATTCACCCCTCCACTTT
CDR3: CAMSPGSYNSPLHF
D: .
V: TRBV5-4
size: .
J: TRBJ1-6

DNA: TGTGCCAGCAGTTACTCGAGGCTAGCGGGTACAGATACGCAGTATTTT
CDR3: CASSYSRLAGTDTQYF
D: TRBD2
V: TRBV6-6
size: .
J: TRBJ2-3

DNA: TGTGCCAGCAGTTTGACTACTGATACGCAGTATTTT
CDR3: CASSLTTDTQYF
D: .
V: TRBV28
size: .
J: TRBJ2-3

DNA: TGTGCCAGCAGAACACGGACAGGGAAGGAGGACGGGGAGCTGTTTTTT
CDR3: CASRTRTGKEDGELFF
D: TRBD1
V: TRBV13
size: .
J: TRBJ2-2

DNA: TGTGCCAGTAGTAACCCTGGGGCGGGCACAGATACGCAGTATTTT
CDR3: CASSNPGAGTDTQYF
D: .
V: TRBV19
size: .
J: TRBJ2-3

DNA: TGTGCCTGGAGTGTACGGGGGGCAGCGGGGAATTCACCCCTCCACTTT
CDR3: CAWSVRGAAGNSPLHF
D: .
V: TRBV30
size: .
J: TRBJ1-6

DNA: TGTGCTAGCAGCTTAGGGCAGAAGAACACCGGGGAGCTGTTTTTT
CDR3: CASSLGQKNTGELFF
D: .
V: TRBV7-7
size: .
J: TRBJ2-2

DNA: TGTGCCAGCAGCCAGCAGACAGAGTCAAATGGCTACACCTTC
CDR3: CASSQQTESNGYTF
D: .
V: TRBV11-1
size: .
J: TRBJ1-2

DNA: TGCGCCAGCAGCAGAGGGGGCGCCTACGAGCAGTACTTC
CDR3: CASSRGGAYEQYF
D: TRBD1
V: TRBV5-1
size: .
J: TRBJ2-7

DNA: TGCGCCAGCAGCTTGAACGGGGAGGGTACGCAGTATTTT
CDR3: CASSLNGEGTQYF
D: TRBD2
V: TRBV5-1
size: .
J: TRBJ2-3

DNA: TGTGCCAGCGCCCAGGGGCTTAGGGACACCATATATTTT
CDR3: CASAQGLRDTIYF
D: .
V: TRBV7-2
size: .
J: TRBJ1-3

DNA: TGTGCCAGTCGGGGACAGGCGGTGGTAGGTACGCAGTATTTT
CDR3: CASRGQAVVGTQYF
D: TRBD1
V: TRBV27
size: .
J: TRBJ2-3

DNA: TGTGCCAGCAGTGAAGGTAGAGGGAGGATGAATGAGCAGTTCTTC
CDR3: CASSEGRGRMNEQFF
D: .
V: TRBV2
size: .
J: TRBJ2-1

DNA: TGTGCCAGTAGTCTCCGACAGGGCAGCAATCAGCCCCAGCATTTT
CDR3: CASSLRQGSNQPQHF
D: TRBD1
V: TRBV19
size: .
J: TRBJ1-5

DNA: TGTGCCAGCAGTTTATCCGGCTACGAGCAGTACTTC
CDR3: CASSLSGYEQYF
D: .
V: TRBV28
size: .
J: TRBJ2-7

DNA: TGCGCCAGCAGCTTCCGGGACAGGGATTATGGCTACACCTTC
CDR3: CASSFRDRDYGYTF
D: TRBD1
V: TRBV5-1
size: .
J: TRBJ1-2

DNA: TGCGCCAGCAGCCAAGATCGAGCTAGCGGGAGCTCCTACGAGCAGTACTTC
CDR3: CASSQDRASGSSYEQYF
D: TRBD2
V: TRBV4-3
size: .
J: TRBJ2-7

DNA: TGTGCCAGCAGTTTCCACCTAGGGACAGGGCTTCACGAGCAGTACTTC
CDR3: CASSFHLGTGLHEQYF
D: TRBD1
V: TRBV28
size: .
J: TRBJ2-7

DNA: TGCGCCAGCAGCTTGGCACTTGACACCGGGGAGCTGTTTTTT
CDR3: CASSLALDTGELFF
D: .
V: TRBV5-1
size: .
J: TRBJ2-2

DNA: TGTGCCAGTAGCCGGGGAGGACCAATGGCCCTTGGAGTCTACACCTTC
CDR3: CASSRGGPMALGVYTF
D: .
V: TRBV19
size: .
J: TRBJ1-2

DNA: TGTGCCAGCAGCTCGTGGGAGGGTGAAAAACTGTTTTTT
CDR3: CASSSWEGEKLFF
D: .
V: TRBV6-5
size: .
J: TRBJ1-4

DNA: TGTGCCAGCAGCTTGGGGGGACAGGGGGCATCCGGGGAGCTGTTTTTT
CDR3: CASSLGGQGASGELFF
D: TRBD1
V: TRBV11-3
size: .
J: TRBJ2-2

DNA: TGCGCCAGCAGCCCCAGTAGCAGGGAAAACATTCAGTACTTC
CDR3: CASSPSSRENIQYF
D: .
V: TRBV4-3
size: .
J: TRBJ2-4

DNA: TGTGCCAGCAGCTTGGCCTACTACGATACTGAAGCTTTCTTT
CDR3: CASSLAYYDTEAFF
D: .
V: TRBV5-6
size: .
J: TRBJ1-1

DNA: TGTGCCTGGTTACAGGGGGCGGGGTACGAGCAGTACTTC
CDR3: CAWLQGAGYEQYF
D: TRBD1
V: TRBV30
size: .
J: TRBJ2-7

DNA: TGTGCCAGCAGCAGGAGGTTGGACACTGAAGCTTTCTTT
CDR3: CASSRRLDTEAFF
D: .
V: TRBV6-2/TRBV6-3
size: once
J: TRBJ1-1